A single sample gave rise to the 22 T cell receptor beta chains below, sequenced in a study of blood T cell repertoires in COVID-19. Here immunoSEQ multiplex PCR was the method, and the copy in TCRdb shows in-frame clones only, minus some. The repertoire has roughly 250,000 clones, roughly 82% of them found once; the top ten carry 4.5% to 6%. Specimen: peripheral blood. Source of these receptors: a woman older than 75 with active or convalescent COVID-19.

This chain joins TRBV7-9 and TRBJ2-2, with 9 bases that match TRBD2. CDR1 SEHNR and CDR2 FQNEAQ come from the germline V gene (reference sequence). V trimming: 4 bases; J trimming: 0 bases; junction bases outside the gene matches: 3. The CDR3 has 16 amino acids. The CDR3 region is CASSWGLAANTGELFF. CDR3 nucleotide sequence: TGTGCCAGCAGCTGGGGACTAGCAGCGAACACCGGGGAGCTGTTTTTT.

The rearrangement links TRBV7-8 to TRBJ1-1; the match to TRBD1 covers 9 bases. Trimming removed 2 bases from V and 4 bases from J; junction bases left unmatched: 8. CDR1 is SGHVS, CDR2 FQNEAQ, per germline. The CDR3 covers 16 residues. The CDR3 protein is CASSLTQGAVSTEAFF. As DNA, the CDR3 is TGTGCCAGCAGCTTAACACAGGGGGCCGTGAGCACTGAAGCTTTCTTT.

This sequence joins TRBV18 and TRBJ2-7, with 7 nucleotides matching TRBD1. The ends lost 5 bases at V and 5 bases at J; junction bases unmatched: 3. The CDR3 sequence is 12 residues long. Germline V gene lookup returns CDR1 KGHSH and CDR2 LQKENI. In DNA, the CDR3 is TGTGCCAGCTCAACAACAGGGGACGAGCAGTACTTC. Its protein product is CASSTTGDEQYF.

J is TRBJ1-3 and V is TRBV11-2, with 7 bases aligning to TRBD1. The CDR3 totals 17 residues. Germline CDR1 reads SGHAT; CDR2 reads FQNNGV. J was trimmed by 0 bases and V by 2 bases; bases with no gene match: 7. The DNA for the CDR3 is TGTGCCAGCAGCTTAAACTCGGCAGGGGGCTCTGGAAACACCATATATTTT. It translates to CASSLNSAGGSGNTIYF.

This clone appeared a few times. The rearrangement joins TRBV3-1 (or the pseudogene TRBV3-2) to TRBJ1-1, with TRBD1 matching 7 bases. The trim removed 6 bases at V and 1 base at J, leaving 5 bases unmatched. There are 14 residues in the CDR3. The germline gives CDR1 LGHDT, CDR2 YNNKEL (reference sequence). The CDR3 protein is CASSQRDRNTEAFF. CDR3 nucleotide sequence: TGTGCCAGCAGTCAACGGGACAGGAACACTGAAGCTTTCTTT.

This clone was seen just once. The V call is TRBV5-1, the J call TRBJ2-7; 13 bases fit TRBD2. The CDR3 runs 15 residues. The trim removed 0 bases at V and 6 bases at J, leaving 3 bases unmatched. The germline gives CDR1 SGHRS, CDR2 YFSETQ. For the CDR3, the DNA is TGCGCCAGCAGCTTGGCGGGACTAGCGGGAACCGAGCAGTACTTC. It codes for CASSLAGLAGTEQYF.

This clone was seen a handful of times. The gene calls are TRBV4-2 and TRBJ2-1; maybe TRBD2 (5 bases). V was cut by 0 bases and J by 3 bases, with 12 bases left in between. Germline V gives CDR1 LGHNA, CDR2 YNFKEQ. CDR3 length equals 16 residues. The CDR3 spells CASSQDYAGYYNEQFF. CDR3 DNA sequence: TGTGCCAGCAGCCAAGACTACGCGGGTTACTACAATGAGCAGTTCTTC.

This chain connects TRBV7-7 to TRBJ2-5, with D possibly matching TRBD2 (6 bases). Germline CDR1 SSHAT, CDR2 FNYEAQ (reference sequence). V shed 6 bases and J shed 4 bases, with 18 bases lying between them. CDR3 length: 15 amino acids. This chain's CDR3 is CASSQGGGIRETQYF. In nucleotides, the CDR3 is TGTGCCAGCAGTCAGGGTGGGGGGATTCGAGAGACCCAGTACTTC. Full variable domain (missing parts from reference TRBV7-7 and TRBJ2-5): GAGVSQSPRYKVTKRGQDVTLRCDPISSHATLYWYQQALGQGPEFLTYFNYEAQPDKSGLPSDRFSAERPEGSISTLTIQRTEQRDSAMYRCASSQGGGIRETQYFGPGTRLLVL.

This clone appeared a few times. V gene TRBV30 combines with J gene TRBJ2-1; 7 positions match TRBD1. CDR3 length: 14 residues. Germline V gene data show CDR1 as GTSNPN and CDR2 as SVGIG (reference sequence). With V trimmed by 5 bases and J by 5 bases, 9 bases remained unmatched. The CDR3: CAWGRGLGDNEQFF. CDR3 nucleotides: TGTGCCTGGGGCAGGGGGTTGGGGGACAATGAGCAGTTCTTC.

The V call is TRBV5-1, the J call TRBJ1-1, with D perhaps TRBD1 (5 bases). The CDR3 extends over 14 amino acids. CDR1 SGHRS and CDR2 YFSETQ come from the germline V gene. V was trimmed by 3 bases and J by 1 base, leaving 10 bases between them. CDR3: CASSSTDRNTEAFF. In DNA form, the CDR3 reads TGCGCCAGCAGCTCGACCGACAGGAACACTGAAGCTTTCTTT.

The V call is TRBV4-2, the J call TRBJ1-4, with TRBD1 matching 7 bases. Trimming cost V 5 bases and J 4 bases; bases outside gene matches: 10. The CDR3 extends over 16 amino acids. Germline V gene data show CDR1 as LGHNA and CDR2 as YNFKEQ. CDR3 DNA sequence: TGTGCCAGCAGCGTCGGACAGGCAGGGGGTAATGAAAAACTGTTTTTT. As protein: CASSVGQAGGNEKLFF.

V usage is TRBV12-3 or TRBV12-4 and J usage is TRBJ1-1; D is possibly TRBD1 (5 bases). The CDR3 is 12 residues long. V was cut by 4 bases and J by 8 bases, with 11 bases left in between. In DNA form, the CDR3 reads TGTGCCAGCAGTTCGTACCAGGGAGAAGCTTTCTTT. Its protein is CASSSYQGEAFF.

The genes are TRBV6-1 and TRBJ1-5; 9 nucleotides agree with TRBD1. With 2 bases clipped from V and 4 bases from J, the junction kept 9 bases outside the gene matches. Germline assignment: CDR1 MNHNS and CDR2 SASEGT. The CDR3 covers 17 residues. In DNA form, the CDR3 reads TGTGCCAGCAGTGAATCTTTCGGGACAGGGCCTAATCAGCCCCAGCATTTT. It yields the protein CASSESFGTGPNQPQHF.

The chain links TRBV7-9 to TRBJ1-2; 9 positions match TRBD1. Germline CDR1 reads SEHNR; CDR2 reads FQNEAQ (reference sequence). V lost 2 bases and J lost 5; bases outside the gene matches: 6. The CDR3 sequence is 15 residues long. CDR3 in amino acids: CASSLQQGAMYGYTF. DNA of the CDR3: TGTGCCAGCAGCTTACAACAGGGGGCGATGTATGGCTACACCTTC.

The V and J genes are TRBV5-1 and TRBJ2-7, with TRBD1 identical over 8 bases. The CDR3 sequence is 20 residues long. Trimming cost V 7 bases and J 0 bases; bases outside gene matches: 24. The germline gives CDR1 SGHRS, CDR2 YFSETQ. The CDR3 region is CASSSESPGQAPISSYEQYF. The CDR3 DNA is TGCGCCAGCTCAAGCGAGAGTCCGGGACAGGCACCAATCAGCTCCTACGAGCAGTACTTC.

This chain links TRBV19 with TRBJ1-5; D is ambiguous. The CDR3 runs 15 residues. Germline loops: CDR1 LNHDA, CDR2 SQIVND (reference sequence). V was pared by 6 bases and J by 1 base, with 13 bases between. DNA for the CDR3: TGTGCCAGTAGCGGGTCTAGGGAGAGCAATCAGCCCCAGCATTTT. It yields the protein CASSGSRESNQPQHF.

The chain recombines TRBV6-2 or TRBV6-3 with TRBJ2-3; D is uncertain. CDR1 and CDR2 (germline): MNHEY, SVGEGT. Trimming shortened V by 7 bases and J by 8 bases, and 13 bases separated the two germline ends. This CDR3 contains 12 residues. The CDR3 loop is CASTPRNGTQYF. The CDR3 bases are TGTGCCAGCACCCCCAGGAATGGTACGCAGTATTTT.

CDR3 sequence reads: CASSIPQARYGYTF. DNA of the CDR3: TGTGCCAGTAGTATACCACAGGCCCGCTATGGCTACACCTTC. The rearrangement uses TRBV19 and TRBJ1-2, with D tentatively TRBD1 (5 bases). The ends were cut back, 2 bases at V and 4 bases at J, with 11 bases in the middle. Per germline, CDR1 LNHDA and CDR2 SQIVND (reference sequence). CDR3 length: 14 amino acids.

The count of this clone is one. This chain links TRBV19 with TRBJ1-2, with D hard to call. The CDR3 length is 16 residues. The germline CDR1 and CDR2 sequences are LNHDA and SQIVND (reference sequence). V dropped 0 bases and J dropped 4 bases, with 15 bases sitting between them. CDR3 loop: CASSIDLAGVVYGYTF. CDR3 nucleotide sequence: TGTGCCAGTAGTATAGATCTCGCAGGCGTTGTCTATGGCTACACCTTC.

The chain links TRBV27 to TRBJ1-5, with a tentative D call TRBD1 (5 bases). V was shortened by 3 bases and J by 6 bases, with 12 bases between the two germline ends. Germline CDR1 MNHEY, CDR2 SMNVEV (reference sequence). This CDR3 is 14 amino acids long. The DNA for the CDR3 is TGTGCCAGCAGTTTCTCAGGTAGGGGTCAGCCCCAGCATTTT. It translates to CASSFSGRGQPQHF.

This rearrangement joins TRBV5-1 to TRBJ1-2; 10 bases line up with TRBD1. V lost 4 bases to trimming and J lost 8 bases; unmatched junction nucleotides: 11. This CDR3 is 15 amino acids long. CDR1 is SGHRS, CDR2 YFSETQ, per germline. The CDR3 here is CASSTHLGQGEGYTF. In DNA form, the CDR3 reads TGCGCCAGCAGCACCCACCTCGGACAGGGGGAAGGCTACACCTTC.

This chain joins TRBV4-1 and TRBJ1-2, with D unclear. The CDR3 spans 15 residues. The germline CDR1 and CDR2 sequences are MGHRA and YSYEKL. The V and J ends lost 8 bases and 0 bases respectively, with 16 bases between them. The CDR3 here is CASHPSGNTNYGYTF. The CDR3 DNA sequence: TGCGCCAGCCACCCCAGCGGCAATACTAACTATGGCTACACCTTC.